The clone carrying this T cell receptor (beta chain) showed up just once. The antigen is not known. This record comes from a study of CD8 T cell repertoires and HIV-1 epitope variants. The wider study: Separate wells received one of Twenty-five Gag or Nef variant peptides. An approximately 11-day culture received IL-2, IL-7 and IL-15 on days 3 and 7. The baseline condition was 1M T cells left uncultured. Findings of the study overall: Eight or nine antigen-specific TCR beta clonotypes were found; about 6 seemed cross-reactive to variants.

TCRdb keeps only in-frame clones here, not all; method: immunoSEQ multiplex PCR. Of about 2,500 clones in the sample, about 71% were seen once. From germline, CDR1 is SGDLS and CDR2 YYNGEE. V lost 0 bases, J lost 0 bases, and 10 bases lay in between. The CDR3 spans 16 residues. Sample: cultured CD8+ T cells derived from PBMCs. The rearrangement uses TRBV9 and TRBJ2-1; D gene uncertain. The receptor's source is a male donor with HIV. The DNA for the CDR3 is TGTGCCAGCAGCGTAGAAGCCGGTAGCTCCTACAATGAGCAGTTCTTC. It codes for CASSVEAGSSYNEQFF.